A single sample is the source of the 2 T cell receptor beta chains below, sequenced in a study of T cell changes during pregnancy in multiple sclerosis. Using immunoSEQ multiplex PCR, the repertoire was profiled, and TCRdb retains in-frame clones only, with some absent. The table lists around 31,000 clones, just over 90% of them singletons. The specimen was CD8+ T cells from peripheral blood mononuclear cells, collected in the second trimester of pregnancy. These receptor sequences come from a female donor with multiple sclerosis, enrolled in a pregnancy study.

Here the CDR3 reads CASSSGLDGYNSPLHF. DNA for the CDR3: TGTGCCAGCAGTTCGGGACTTGACGGCTATAATTCACCCCTCCACTTT. The J gene is TRBJ1-6, the V gene TRBV6-5; possibly TRBD1 for D (5 bases). The CDR3 is 16 amino acids. Germline V gene sequence: CDR1 MNHEY, CDR2 SVGAGI. V lost 4 bases and J lost 3, with 13 bases in between.

The genes are TRBV18 and TRBJ2-1, with a tentative D call TRBD1 (7 bases). The ends were cut back, 5 bases at V and 6 bases at J, with 17 bases in the middle. Germline V lookup: CDR1 KGHSH, CDR2 LQKENI. CDR3 length: 15 amino acids. The CDR3 is CASSGGTATLNEQFF. Written as DNA, the CDR3 is TGTGCCAGCTCAGGAGGGACAGCGACCCTCAATGAGCAGTTCTTC.